The rows below give T cell receptor beta chains drawn from one sample of a study of identical twins. Using its own MiXCR run on the 5' RACE reads, TCRdb lists one record per CDR3 protein. The table includes some 1,700,000 distinct CDR3 sequences, roughly 35% detected once. The specimen was cord blood. These receptors originate from a newborn girl in good health. Both conserved end residues are part of each CDR3. Fields, in order: clone size, D gene, V gene, J gene, CDR3 DNA, CDR3 protein. A D gene is named only where the DNA matches it firmly. For some rows the clone size is stated as once, few or many, or as a class when expanded; others skip it.

clone_size: few; d_call: NA; v_call: TRBV10-1; j_call: TRBJ2-3; cdr3_nt: TGCGCCAGCAGTGAGTCGGGGCAGACCACAGATACGCAGTATTTT; cdr3_aa: CASSESGQTTDTQYF
clone_size: NA; d_call: TRBD2; v_call: TRBV7-8; j_call: TRBJ2-5; cdr3_nt: TGTGCCAGCAGCTTAGCCCGACTAGCGGCTCAAGAGGCCCAGTACTTC; cdr3_aa: CASSLARLAAQEAQYF
clone_size: NA; d_call: TRBD2; v_call: TRBV20-1; j_call: TRBJ2-5; cdr3_nt: TGCAGTGCTAGGTGGCAGCGGGGGGCCCCTTCCAAAGAGACCCAGTACTTC; cdr3_aa: CSARWQRGAPSKETQYF
clone_size: NA; d_call: NA; v_call: TRBV6-5; j_call: TRBJ1-2; cdr3_nt: TGTGCCAGCAGTTACGTGGGGTCAGGGGATGGCTACACCTTC; cdr3_aa: CASSYVGSGDGYTF
clone_size: few; d_call: TRBD1; v_call: TRBV7-9; j_call: TRBJ1-4; cdr3_nt: TGTGCCAGCAGCCTCTCCCCGGGACAGGGAGAGGAAAAACTGTTTTTT; cdr3_aa: CASSLSPGQGEEKLFF
clone_size: few; d_call: NA; v_call: TRBV27; j_call: TRBJ2-5; cdr3_nt: TGTGCCAGCAGACCTTTAAAGGGCCAAGAGACCCAGTACTTC; cdr3_aa: CASRPLKGQETQYF
clone_size: few; d_call: TRBD1; v_call: TRBV12-5; j_call: TRBJ1-1; cdr3_nt: TGTGCTAGTGGTTTGGGCCCTCAGGGGGCAAACACTGAAGCTTTCTTT; cdr3_aa: CASGLGPQGANTEAFF
clone_size: NA; d_call: NA; v_call: TRBV29-1; j_call: TRBJ1-1; cdr3_nt: TGCAGCGTTGGGGCACCCAACACTGAAGCTTTCTTT; cdr3_aa: CSVGAPNTEAFF
clone_size: NA; d_call: NA; v_call: TRBV29-1; j_call: TRBJ2-2; cdr3_nt: TGCAGCGTTAGAAGGGGTCGAGAATGGGAGCTGTTTTTT; cdr3_aa: CSVRRGREWELFF
clone_size: few; d_call: NA; v_call: TRBV29-1; j_call: TRBJ2-7; cdr3_nt: TGCAGCGTTAAAACTACCTCCTACAATGAGCAGTACTTC; cdr3_aa: CSVKTTSYNEQYF
clone_size: few; d_call: NA; v_call: TRBV6-5; j_call: TRBJ2-7; cdr3_nt: TGTGCCAGCAGAGCGTCCTTAACCTACGAGCAGTACTTC; cdr3_aa: CASRASLTYEQYF
clone_size: few; d_call: TRBD1; v_call: TRBV7-2; j_call: TRBJ2-3; cdr3_nt: TGTGCCAGCAGCTTAAGACAGGGCCTTTTCACAGATACGCAGTATTTT; cdr3_aa: CASSLRQGLFTDTQYF
clone_size: few; d_call: NA; v_call: TRBV2; j_call: TRBJ1-5; cdr3_nt: TGTGCCAGCAATGTGGACAGAAATCAGCCCCAGCATTTT; cdr3_aa: CASNVDRNQPQHF
clone_size: NA; d_call: NA; v_call: TRBV5-1; j_call: TRBJ2-2; cdr3_nt: TGCGCCAGCAGCTTGATTCTTCCAGGGGTACGGACCGGGGAGCTGTTTTTT; cdr3_aa: CASSLILPGVRTGELFF
clone_size: few; d_call: TRBD1; v_call: TRBV5-1; j_call: TRBJ1-2; cdr3_nt: TGCGCCAGCAGCCAGCGGACAGGGGGCGCCTATGGCTACACCTTC; cdr3_aa: CASSQRTGGAYGYTF
clone_size: few; d_call: TRBD1; v_call: TRBV5-1; j_call: TRBJ1-1; cdr3_nt: TGCGCCAGCACCAAACAGACCGGGACAGTGAACACTGAAGCTTTCTTT; cdr3_aa: CASTKQTGTVNTEAFF
clone_size: NA; d_call: NA; v_call: TRBV20-1; j_call: TRBJ1-1; cdr3_nt: TGCAGTGCCAATCAGTGGGGGACGAACACTGAAGCTTTCTTT; cdr3_aa: CSANQWGTNTEAFF
clone_size: NA; d_call: NA; v_call: TRBV4-1; j_call: TRBJ2-7; cdr3_nt: TGCGCCAGCAGCCGGGAAGAGAATAATTACGAGCAGTACTTC; cdr3_aa: CASSREENNYEQYF
clone_size: NA; d_call: TRBD2; v_call: TRBV20-1; j_call: TRBJ2-1; cdr3_nt: TGCAGTGCTAAGGGGACTAGCGGGAACAATGAGCAGTTCTTC; cdr3_aa: CSAKGTSGNNEQFF
clone_size: NA; d_call: NA; v_call: TRBV20-1; j_call: TRBJ1-2; cdr3_nt: TGCAGTGCTACGGCGCCGAGGGCCGTTAGGGACCATGGCTACACCTTC; cdr3_aa: CSATAPRAVRDHGYTF
clone_size: NA; d_call: TRBD1; v_call: TRBV2; j_call: TRBJ2-2; cdr3_nt: TGTGCCAGCAGAGCAGACAGGGCCAACACCGGGGAGCTGTTTTTT; cdr3_aa: CASRADRANTGELFF
clone_size: NA; d_call: TRBD1; v_call: TRBV6-1; j_call: TRBJ2-3; cdr3_nt: TGTGCCAGCAGGACAGGGGGGACCACAGATACGCAGTATTTT; cdr3_aa: CASRTGGTTDTQYF
clone_size: few; d_call: NA; v_call: TRBV12-3/TRBV12-4; j_call: TRBJ2-3; cdr3_nt: TGTGCCAGCAGTTTGGGTCACCGCGCAGATACGCAGTATTTT; cdr3_aa: CASSLGHRADTQYF
clone_size: NA; d_call: NA; v_call: TRBV24-1; j_call: TRBJ2-1; cdr3_nt: TGTGCCACCAGTGTCTCTAGAGTAGGTGAGCAGTTCTTC; cdr3_aa: CATSVSRVGEQFF
clone_size: few; d_call: NA; v_call: TRBV28; j_call: TRBJ2-1; cdr3_nt: TGTGCCAGCAGTTTAGGGCCAAAATCCTACAATGAGCAGTTCTTC; cdr3_aa: CASSLGPKSYNEQFF
clone_size: few; d_call: NA; v_call: TRBV3-1; j_call: TRBJ1-6; cdr3_nt: TGTGCCAGCAGCCAAGTGGCGGGGAATTCACCCCTCCACTTT; cdr3_aa: CASSQVAGNSPLHF
clone_size: once; d_call: NA; v_call: TRBV5-1; j_call: TRBJ1-2; cdr3_nt: TGCGCCAGCAGCTTGGAACGGGGAATCTACTATGGCTACATCTTC; cdr3_aa: CASSLERGIYYGYIF
clone_size: many; d_call: TRBD1; v_call: TRBV29-1; j_call: TRBJ2-7; cdr3_nt: TGCAGCGTCGAAGAAGGGACAGGGGGTTACGAGCAGTACTTC; cdr3_aa: CSVEEGTGGYEQYF